This T cell receptor beta chain is drawn from a study of cytomegalovirus exposure and HLA in healthy donors listed by TCRdb under 2017. For the study in its entirety: According to an earlier analysis of a few hundred of the donors, 150 million to 200 million T cells yielded 90 million to 140 million unique TCR beta sequences and around 300 Gb of sequence data. An earlier analysis of 587 of the donors applied high-throughput TCR beta sequencing to assess whether each TCR beta V gene segment acted as functional or pseudogenic. Genome-wide SNP genotypes for about 65% of the roughly 670 donors were used in a later genetic analysis, which treated that subset as a discovery cohort. In a later analysis, previously published TCR beta repertoires from about 640 donors were re-analyzed and high-resolution HLA genotyping was added so that TCR occurrence patterns could be studied. Both class I and class II loci were covered by HLA typing, at four-digit resolution. Across 398 genotyped donors of the cohort, an average of about 220,000 unique TCR beta nucleotide sequences per donor were sequenced, and 15% to 20% of those sequences were non-productive. About five DR-DQ haplotypes were handled as single units for association and clustering, since linkage in the cohort was strong. The number of donors typed differed by locus, with roughly 629-640 for A, B, C, DRB1 and DQB1, more than 500 for DQA1, 606 for DPA1, and under 490 for DPB1. To predict cytomegalovirus infection status, the study combined high-throughput TCR immunosequencing, statistical association of individual TCRs with disease status, and machine learning. Rather than using new phenotypic data, the later analysis identified candidate immune exposures from TCR beta sequences and from how often those sequences occurred across donors. Using immunosequencing, the study profiled T cell repertoires from fewer than 700 subjects and related those repertoires to cytomegalovirus serostatus. Donor age, sex, ethnicity and CMV serostatus were compiled together with the repertoire data. Among the roughly 430 genotyped donors, around 81% belonged to the genetic ancestry cluster associated with self-reported Caucasian donors. All discovery cohort repertoires had been generated on a single sequencing platform. The study was designed to test whether signatures of past pathogen exposure could be identified by cataloging public T cell receptors. Besides the first cohort of 666 subjects, a separate validation cohort made up of 95 to 150 different subjects was used. Roughly 300 gigabases of sequencing data and around 88 million unique TCR sequences made up an early release that covered approximately 650 HLA-typed donors.

Libraries were constructed by the immunoSEQ multiplex PCR assay. For the multiplex PCR, a mixture combining 60 forward primers for TCR Vbeta segments and 13 reverse primers for TCR Jbeta segments was used. The CDR3 region of rearranged TCR beta genes was amplified from genomic DNA with a multiplex PCR assay. Amplified TCR beta libraries were sequenced as 87-base-pair reads on the Illumina HiSeq System. In the source study's methods: Across the roughly 700 repertoires, a later analysis counted some 81 million unique TCR beta chains, 9.5 million to 12 million of which were shared by at least two donors. To remove PCR and sequencing errors, raw reads were error-corrected and collapsed into unique sequences using a nearest-neighbor algorithm that merged closely related sequences. Alignment of CDR3 sequences to IMGT reference sequences was used to assign V, D and J gene segments. For a sequence to be retained, at least a six-nucleotide match to both a V gene segment and a J gene segment was required. Rearrangements were classified as productive when the CDR3 lacked stop codons and remained in frame with V and J, and all other rearrangements were classified as non-productive. CDR3 was defined according to IMGT convention as the region running from the second conserved V-encoded cysteine to the conserved J-encoded phenylalanine. Sequences without an unambiguous match to a single V gene segment were excluded from the earlier analysis of several hundred of the donors. In an earlier analysis of roughly 500 of the donors, V segments were called functional above 56.7% productive rearrangements and were called segregating when the between-donor standard deviation exceeded 5%. A statistical classification framework was built for diagnosing cytomegalovirus status from the catalog of TCR beta chain sequences. In a later analysis, V and J genes were assigned by comparing TCR nucleotide sequences against IMGT/GENE-DB human TR gene sequences. In a later analysis, CDR3 sequences and most-parsimonious VDJ recombination scenarios were assigned using the TCRdist pipeline. A later analysis defined each TCR beta chain by its CDR3 amino acid sequence plus V-gene family, and excluded reads lacking a unique V-gene family. As a way to deal with suspected cross-contamination and a sequencing artifact, a later analysis dropped 500 to 700 nucleotide sequences that were highly shared and had low generation probability. In a later analysis, a clonal expansion index for each public chain was calculated from normalized within-repertoire ranks of inferred template counts. In a later analysis, generation probabilities were computed using a VDJ recombination model fitted to out-of-frame rearrangements, and the results were checked against IGoR. Hypergeometric tests were used in a later analysis to score TCR-TCR, TCR-HLA and TCR-CMV co-occurrence, with a repertoire-size bias correction applied to the TCR pairs. To estimate false discovery rates, a later analysis permuted the HLA or CMV assignments 20 times. In a later analysis, co-occurring TCRs were grouped using DBSCAN, with TCRdist sequence similarity added in when clustering inside HLA-allele-positive subsets. Co-occurrence clustering excluded repertoires with fewer than 30,000 or more than 120,000 public chains, plus five with anomalous nucleotide sharing. The clones in this table, taken by TCRdb from immuneACCESS, are in-frame only. Not every clone is retained; where verified, under half of the shortfall comes from an unresolved V gene, and the cause of the rest is unknown. The V and J calls and clone size were taken over from that table, and D and trimming were inferred from the DNA. The sample table shows about 120,000 clones, and 81% are seen once. The ten biggest clones cover about 1.7% of the sample.

Beyond this particular receptor, the publication reports: The authors suggested that the approach could potentially be generalized to other disease states and immunological phenotypes. Assigning TCR associations to individual alleles was difficult when HLA alleles, especially DR and DQ, strongly co-occurred. Presence/absence analyses assumed roughly uniform sequencing depth across donors, an assumption that may not hold. The 87-base-pair reads could not distinguish some IMGT-functional V segments, including TRBV6-2 and TRBV6-3, so those segments were excluded. Several of the top co-occurrence clusters appeared to be linked to parvovirus B19, influenza, CMV and Epstein-Barr virus, according to a later analysis. Most TCR sequences were seen in very few donors, while some public TCRs were found in many individuals. Correlated functional status among segregating V segments might reflect linkage disequilibrium, but an unknown experimental factor could not be ruled out. This cohort had only TCR beta chains sequenced, and the lack of alpha or paired-chain data limited which features could be detected. In a later analysis, HLA-associated TCR beta chains were found to be more clonally expanded and to have lower generation probabilities than equally common non-associated chains. A group of highly shared sequence variants was considered likely to be a technical artifact of the sequencing pipeline. The earlier analysis of a few hundred of the donors excluded some 15 rarely observed V segments, including chromosome 9 orphons, because counts were too low. A further reported finding was that TCR beta sequences accurately predicted the HLA-A and HLA-B alleles for most subjects in the first cohort. Compared with the 666-donor mean, donors in an Asian-associated ancestry cluster had fewer N-insertions in productive TCRs, according to a later genetic analysis. The classifier was reported to diagnose cytomegalovirus status with high specificity and sensitivity in both the original cohort and the validation cohort. In an earlier analysis of 587 of the donors, most TCR beta V segments appeared in productive rearrangements about 87% or about 30% of the time, broadly matching IMGT annotations. Most CMV-associated TCR beta chains appeared to be HLA-restricted in a later analysis, and the HLA associations seemed to be driven largely by CMV exposure. In the study, around 150 TCR beta chains were listed as associated with cytomegalovirus. HLA typing was unavailable for some donors at each locus, so association tests used only the typed subset. CMV serostatus was the only immune exposure information available for the cohort. A later analysis associated 16,951 TCR beta sequences with specific HLA alleles at a false discovery rate of 0.05. In vitro tests confirmed that a few of the cytomegalovirus-associated TCR beta chains recognize cytomegalovirus antigens. In a later analysis, TCR association rates were found to vary across HLA loci, with the most associated TCRs seen for DRB1 alleles and the fewest for HLA-C alleles. In a later genetic analysis, a missense DCLRE1C variant was associated with V-gene and J-gene trimming of TCR beta chains, and the association was replicated in an independent cohort.

The cysteine opens and the phenylalanine closes a CDR3 of 14 amino acids. The entry retains the CDR3 DNA only, 42 bases that are in frame from base 1. Looking up the germline V gene yields CDR1 MDHEN and CDR2 SYDVKM. Relative to germline, V is 6 bases shorter and J is 1 base shorter, with 13 bases between their ends. The cohort comprised more than 550 healthy bone marrow donors. At the time of sampling, all cohort members were nominally healthy, though unrecorded immune exposures were likely present. The donor tested CMV seronegative, placing the donor among the 352 seronegative members of the cohort. A peripheral blood sample was provided by each donor, and peripheral blood mononuclear cells were used for TCR beta sequencing. The Qiagen DNeasy Blood Extraction Kit was used to extract genomic DNA from the blood cell samples. Regarding this clone: Its antigen remains undetermined. No per-base quality is available; no much larger clone lies one base away.

The chain was built from TRBV28 and TRBJ2-7; TRBD1 could be the D gene, as 6 bases match. This sequence originates from a man aged 35 to 55 in good health and CMV-seronegative. Sequencing was carried out using PBMCs. The sequence in DNA is TGTGCCAGCAGACGATGGGACAATTCCTACGAGCAGTACTTC. This yields the protein CASRRWDNSYEQYF.